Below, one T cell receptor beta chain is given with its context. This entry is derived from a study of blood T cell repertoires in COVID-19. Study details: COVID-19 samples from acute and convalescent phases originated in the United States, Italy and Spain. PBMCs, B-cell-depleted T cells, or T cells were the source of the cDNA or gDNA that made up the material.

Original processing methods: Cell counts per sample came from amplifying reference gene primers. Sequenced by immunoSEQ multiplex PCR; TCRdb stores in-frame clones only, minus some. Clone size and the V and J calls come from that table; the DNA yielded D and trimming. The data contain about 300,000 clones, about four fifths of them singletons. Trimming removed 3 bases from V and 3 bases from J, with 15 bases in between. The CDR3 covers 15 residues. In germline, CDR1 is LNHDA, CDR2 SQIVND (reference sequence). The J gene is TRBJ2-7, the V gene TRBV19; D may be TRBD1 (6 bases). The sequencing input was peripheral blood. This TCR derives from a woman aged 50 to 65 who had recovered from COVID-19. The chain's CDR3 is CASSMTTGYLYEQYF. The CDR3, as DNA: TGTGCCAGTAGTATGACCACAGGGTATCTCTACGAGCAGTACTTC.